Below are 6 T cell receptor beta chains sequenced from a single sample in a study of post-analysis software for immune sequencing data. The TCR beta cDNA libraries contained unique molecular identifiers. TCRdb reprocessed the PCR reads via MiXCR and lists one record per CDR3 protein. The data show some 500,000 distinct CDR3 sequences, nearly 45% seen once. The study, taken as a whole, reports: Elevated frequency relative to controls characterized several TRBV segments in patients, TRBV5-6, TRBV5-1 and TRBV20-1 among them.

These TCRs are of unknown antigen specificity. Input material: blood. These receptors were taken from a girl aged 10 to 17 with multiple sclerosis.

CDR3 amino acids: CASSQARLKQETQYF. The CDR3 DNA is TGTGCCAGCAGCCAAGCACGACTGAAGCAAGAGACCCAGTACTTC. The chain links TRBV4-2 to TRBJ2-5; D unclear. V gave up 1 base and J gave up 2 bases, with 11 bases separating them. The germline V gene has CDR1 LGHNA and CDR2 YNFKEQ. The CDR3 consists of 15 residues.

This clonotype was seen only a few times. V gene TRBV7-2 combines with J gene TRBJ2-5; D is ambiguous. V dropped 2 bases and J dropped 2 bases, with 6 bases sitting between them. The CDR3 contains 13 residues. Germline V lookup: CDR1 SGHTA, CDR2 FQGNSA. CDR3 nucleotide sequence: TGTGCCAGCAGCTTAAGACCTCAAGAGACCCAGTACTTC. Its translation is CASSLRPQETQYF.

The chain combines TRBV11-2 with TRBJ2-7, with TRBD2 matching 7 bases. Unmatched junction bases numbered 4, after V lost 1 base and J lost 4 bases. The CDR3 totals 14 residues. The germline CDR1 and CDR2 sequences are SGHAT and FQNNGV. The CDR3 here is CASSLVGGNYEQYF. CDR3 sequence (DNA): TGTGCCAGCAGCTTAGTCGGGGGGAATTACGAGCAGTACTTC.

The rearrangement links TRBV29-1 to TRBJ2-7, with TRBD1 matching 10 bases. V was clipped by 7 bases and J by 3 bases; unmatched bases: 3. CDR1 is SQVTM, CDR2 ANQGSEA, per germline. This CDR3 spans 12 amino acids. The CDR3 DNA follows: TGCAGCGGTCGGACAGGGGGCTACGAGCAGTACTTC. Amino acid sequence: CSGRTGGYEQYF.

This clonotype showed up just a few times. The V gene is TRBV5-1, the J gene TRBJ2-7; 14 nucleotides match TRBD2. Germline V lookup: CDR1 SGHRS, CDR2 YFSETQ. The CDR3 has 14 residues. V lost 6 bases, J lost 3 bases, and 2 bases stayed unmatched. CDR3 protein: CASKGLAGDYEQYF. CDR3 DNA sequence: TGCGCCAGCAAGGGACTAGCGGGAGACTACGAGCAGTACTTC.

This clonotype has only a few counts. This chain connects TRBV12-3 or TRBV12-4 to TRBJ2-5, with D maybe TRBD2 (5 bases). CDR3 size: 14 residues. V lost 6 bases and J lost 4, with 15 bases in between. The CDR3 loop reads CASSPNGMGETQYF. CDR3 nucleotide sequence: TGTGCCAGCAGCCCCAACGGGATGGGAGAGACCCAGTACTTC.